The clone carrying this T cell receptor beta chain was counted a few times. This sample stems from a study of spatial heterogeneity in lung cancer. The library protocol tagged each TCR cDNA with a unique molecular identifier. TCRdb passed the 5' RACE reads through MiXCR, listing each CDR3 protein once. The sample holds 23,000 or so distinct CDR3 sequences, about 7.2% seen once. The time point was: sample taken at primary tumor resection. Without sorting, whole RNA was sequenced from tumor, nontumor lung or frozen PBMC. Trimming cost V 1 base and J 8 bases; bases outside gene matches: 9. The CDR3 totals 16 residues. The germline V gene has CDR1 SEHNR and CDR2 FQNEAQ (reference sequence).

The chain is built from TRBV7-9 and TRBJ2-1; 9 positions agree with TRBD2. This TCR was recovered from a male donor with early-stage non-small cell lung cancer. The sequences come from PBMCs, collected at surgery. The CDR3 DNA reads TGTGCCAGCAGCTTAGGTCGGCGGGAGGGCTTTCATGAGCAGTTCTTC. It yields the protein CASSLGRREGFHEQFF.